The clone carrying this T cell receptor beta chain was seen more than once but under ten times. Its cognate antigen is unknown. A single base separates this from a much larger clone, so it may be a read error. These data come from a study of T cells in Graves' hyperthyroidism and ophthalmopathy. RNA transcripts yielded amplified TCR beta CDR3 regions. Carried out on the TCR CDR3, a first-round RT-PCR used the HTBI primer set. One entry per CDR3 protein results from TCRdb running MiXCR on the multiplex PCR reads. The sample carries fewer than 650,000 distinct CDR3 sequences, approximately 15% recorded once. Findings and limits, study-wide: Using 13 V-J features, a model discriminated ophthalmopathy from stable hyperthyroidism. Within blood appeared most thyroid clonotypes that had expanded above 0.001.

CDR3 length equals 14 residues. The V end lost 5 bases, the J end lost 3 bases, and 14 bases lay between the germline ends. On the basis of clinical symptoms, serum thyroxine and TRAb, thyroid ultrasound and orbital computed tomography, diagnoses were made. What was sequenced was blood. The sequence derives from a woman aged 18-30 years with Graves' ophthalmopathy. The V and J genes are TRBV12-3 or TRBV12-4 and TRBJ2-7, with D tentatively TRBD1 (5 bases). The CDR3 region is CASSPYSDSYEQYF. The CDR3 coding sequence is TGTGCCAGCAGTCCTTACTCTGACAGCTACGAGCAGTACTTC.